The source of this TCR beta chain is a study of cytomegalovirus exposure and HLA in healthy donors. Study observations and caveats: Cytomegalovirus association was assigned to some 160 TCR beta chains.

Generated by immunoSEQ multiplex PCR, the TCRdb table keeps only in-frame clones and is missing some. Of 100,000 to 150,000 clones listed, around nine tenths are singletons. The germline gives CDR1 SGHTA, CDR2 FQGTGA. Trimming stripped 1 base from V and 4 bases from J, with 13 bases between. CDR3 size: 15 residues. The donors formed part of the roughly 110-subject validation cohort, distinct from the roughly 620-subject first cohort. In regard to this clone: Its antigen is currently unknown.

This clonotype originated in a woman aged 18-29 years in good health and CMV-seronegative. The source material was PBMCs. The chain carries TRBV7-3 and TRBJ1-1, with D perhaps matching TRBD1 (6 bases). The CDR3 region is CASSLIGGRRTEAFF. CDR3 bases: TGTGCCAGCAGCTTAATAGGGGGACGGCGCACTGAAGCTTTCTTT.